A single sample is the source of the 19 T cell receptor beta chains below, sequenced in a study of cytomegalovirus exposure and HLA in healthy donors. PCR primers comprised 60 Vbeta and 13 Jbeta primers. This table comes from immunoSEQ multiplex PCR, and its TCRdb copy is limited to in-frame clones, with some not included. Of 180,000 or so clones listed, 65% to 85% are singletons. The sequenced sample was PBMCs. The receptors originated from a woman between 45 and 60 years old in good health and CMV-seropositive.

This clone has a single count. The V call is TRBV7-8, the J call TRBJ2-5; D not certain. V shed 1 base and J shed 4 bases, with 13 bases lying between them. This CDR3 has 15 amino acids. In germline, CDR1 is SGHVS, CDR2 FQNEAQ. The CDR3 protein is CASSLVPSLPETQYF. The CDR3 region has the DNA TGTGCCAGCAGCTTAGTACCGTCCCTACCAGAGACCCAGTACTTC.

As for this clone: The sample has other DNA sequences that encode this CDR3 too. V is TRBV2 and J is TRBJ1-5, with a weak D call TRBD1 (6 bases). V dropped 6 bases and J dropped 5 bases, with 11 bases sitting between them. Germline V lookup: CDR1 SNHLY, CDR2 FYNNEI. This CDR3 comprises 13 residues. This CDR3 is CASSRQEYQPQHF. DNA of the CDR3: TGTGCCAGCAGCAGACAGGAGTATCAGCCCCAGCATTTT.

The genes are TRBV19 and TRBJ1-1; TRBD1 agrees at 8 bases. This CDR3 contains 14 residues. V shed 5 bases and J 8 bases; nucleotides not matched to a gene: 10. Germline loops: CDR1 LNHDA, CDR2 SQIVND (reference sequence). The CDR3 DNA reads TGTGCCAGTAGTTCCGCAGGGGGCGGATTAGAAGCTTTCTTT. Translating gives CASSSAGGGLEAFF.

The rearrangement uses TRBV2 and TRBJ2-1; 7 bases line up with TRBD2. From germline, CDR1 is SNHLY and CDR2 FYNNEI. The CDR3 has 14 residues. V was clipped by 2 bases and J by 7 bases; unmatched bases: 5. The CDR3 DNA follows: TGTGCCAGCAGTGAAATGCGGGGAGGGAATGAGCAGTTCTTC. Residues: CASSEMRGGNEQFF.

This sequence joins TRBV4-3 and TRBJ1-1, with TRBD1 as a possible D gene (6 bases). The CDR3 runs to 14 residues. V dropped 2 bases and J dropped 3 bases, with 10 bases sitting between them. Germline-derived CDR1 and CDR2 are LGHNA and YSLEER. The CDR3 DNA follows: TGCGCCAGCAGCCAATCATCAGGGGACACTGAAGCTTTCTTT. Translating gives CASSQSSGDTEAFF.

V usage is TRBV7-9 and J usage is TRBJ1-2; 8 bases line up with TRBD1. The V segment lost 5 bases and the J segment 8 bases; nucleotides outside the gene matches: 10. Germline-derived CDR1 and CDR2 are SEHNR and FQNEAQ (reference sequence). This CDR3 region has 14 residues. CDR3 DNA: TGTGCCAGCAGCCGGACAGGGAATTCGCGGGGCTACACCTTC. Amino acid sequence: CASSRTGNSRGYTF.

The rearrangement joins TRBV2 to TRBJ2-5; 10 nucleotides match TRBD1. The CDR3 loop spans 15 amino acids. CDR1 is SNHLY, CDR2 FYNNEI, per germline. Trimming cost V 4 bases and J 5 bases; bases outside gene matches: 7. As DNA, the CDR3 is TGTGCCAGCAGTGTTAATTCGGGACAGGGGGAGACCCAGTACTTC. Translated: CASSVNSGQGETQYF.

This CDR3 reads CASSYKGWGYTF. For the CDR3, the DNA is TGTGCCAGCAGTTACAAGGGGTGGGGCTACACCTTC. The chain has TRBV6-5 and TRBJ1-2, with D maybe TRBD1 (5 bases). The CDR3 extends over 12 amino acids. Per the germline V gene, CDR1 is MNHEY and CDR2 is SVGAGI. V shed 2 bases and J shed 8 bases, with 9 bases lying between them.

The V gene is TRBV18, the J gene TRBJ2-2, with TRBD1 matching over 7 bases. This CDR3 contains 17 residues. CDR1 KGHSH and CDR2 LQKENI come from the germline V gene. Losses at the gene ends were 2 bases for V and 7 bases for J; bases not matched to a gene: 13. The CDR3 is CASSPVDRSLVYGELFF. In nucleotides, the CDR3 is TGTGCCAGCTCACCAGTGGACAGGAGTCTAGTATACGGGGAGCTGTTTTTT.

The chain couples TRBV11-2 to TRBJ2-7; 11 positions agree with TRBD2. Per germline, CDR1 SGHAT and CDR2 FQNNGV. This CDR3 is built from 18 residues. Germline trimming cut 2 bases from V and 0 bases from J; bases unmatched to any gene: 9. The CDR3 nucleotides are TGTGCCAGCAGCTTATTCCGACTAGCGGGGAAACGCTCCTACGAGCAGTACTTC. This gives the protein CASSLFRLAGKRSYEQYF.

V gene TRBV19 combines with J gene TRBJ2-1; TRBD2 matches at 11 bases. CDR1 is LNHDA, CDR2 SQIVND, per germline (reference sequence). CDR3 length equals 16 residues. The V segment lost 5 bases and the J segment 7 bases; nucleotides outside the gene matches: 10. CDR3 sequence: CASSSPGLAVGNEQFF. The CDR3, as DNA: TGTGCCAGTAGTTCCCCGGGACTAGCGGTGGGGAATGAGCAGTTCTTC.

The table lists this clone with a few counts. This chain uses TRBV5-4 with TRBJ2-1, with 10 bases fitting TRBD2. Germline V gene sequence: CDR1 SGHNT, CDR2 YYREEE (reference sequence). The V and J ends lost 5 bases and 3 bases, in that order; junction bases with no gene match: 5. The CDR3 is made up of 15 amino acids. The CDR3 sequence is CASRKSGGDYNEQFF. For the CDR3, the DNA is TGTGCCAGCAGGAAAAGCGGGGGGGACTACAATGAGCAGTTCTTC.

The chain employs TRBV9 and TRBJ1-1; 11 bases match TRBD1. There are 16 residues in the CDR3. Germline CDR1 is SGDLS and CDR2 is YYNGEE. Trimming at V came to 4 bases and at J to 3 bases, leaving 8 bases not matched to a gene. CDR3 loop: CASSSSGTGGYTEAFF. CDR3 nucleotides: TGTGCCAGCAGCTCCAGCGGGACAGGGGGGTACACTGAAGCTTTCTTT.

The chain employs TRBV4-2 and TRBJ1-1, with 9 nucleotides matching TRBD1. Trimming at V came to 3 bases and at J to 5 bases, leaving 7 bases not matched to a gene. Per the germline V gene, CDR1 is LGHNA and CDR2 is YNFKEQ. CDR3 length: 15 amino acids. This chain's CDR3 is CASSQPTGGGTEAFF. The CDR3 bases are TGTGCCAGCAGCCAGCCTACAGGGGGCGGAACTGAAGCTTTCTTT.

The chain carries TRBV29-1 and TRBJ1-2, with TRBD1 as a possible D gene (5 bases). From germline, CDR1 is SQVTM and CDR2 ANQGSEA. V dropped 7 bases and J dropped 7 bases, with 19 bases sitting between them. The CDR3 spans 13 residues. The CDR3, as DNA: TGCAGCGCCTTAGGATTTCAGGGTAGTGGCTACACCTTC. This encodes CSALGFQGSGYTF.

This chain links TRBV2 with TRBJ1-5, with D hard to call. Germline values: CDR1 SNHLY, CDR2 FYNNEI. The CDR3 extends over 14 amino acids. Trimming shortened V by 8 bases and J by 6 bases, and 17 bases separated the two germline ends. Written as DNA, the CDR3 is TGTGCCAGCGCCCTTGTCTCGAGTAGTCAGCCCCAGCATTTT. This gives the protein CASALVSSSQPQHF.

CDR3 nucleotides: TGTGCCTGGACAGGACAGTACCCTTCACCCCTCCACTTT. Translating it yields CAWTGQYPSPLHF. J is TRBJ1-6 and V is TRBV30; the D gene is possibly TRBD1 (6 bases). Trimming removed 4 bases from V and 9 bases from J, with 13 bases in between. Germline CDR1 reads GTSNPN; CDR2 reads SVGIG (reference sequence). The CDR3 totals 13 residues.

For this clone: The junction does not match germline at one end; this may be a read error. The chain carries TRBV4-1 and TRBJ2-7, with 7 bases lining up with TRBD1. Germline CDR1 is MGHRA and CDR2 is YSYEKL. The CDR3 extends over 17 amino acids. The CDR3 DNA sequence: TGCGCCAGCAGCGAAGAGGTTCCGGGACAGAGAATTCTCAAGCAGTACTTC. It is translated as CASSEEVPGQRILKQYF.

This clone was found once. The V call is TRBV7-9, the J call TRBJ2-7, with TRBD1 identical over 9 bases. The length of the CDR3 is 17 residues. Germline-derived CDR1 and CDR2 are SEHNR and FQNEAQ (reference sequence). With V trimmed by 1 base and J by 5 bases, 12 bases remained unmatched. This CDR3 reads CASSLVALGTGYHEQYF. The CDR3 nucleotides read TGTGCCAGCAGCTTAGTCGCCCTCGGGACAGGGTACCACGAGCAGTACTTC.